The present T cell receptor (beta chain) was sequenced within a study of blood T cell repertoires in COVID-19. Study-level background: In each case, the material was cDNA or gDNA derived from T cells, B-cell-depleted T cells, or PBMCs.

The CDR3 has 16 amino acids. V lost 3 bases, J lost 0 bases, and 12 bases lay in between. Germline CDR1 reads SGHVS; CDR2 reads FNYEAQ. Method: immunoSEQ multiplex PCR; TCRdb's copy keeps in-frame clones and lacks some. The sample records a few hundred thousand clones, approximately 87% being singletons. This clone came up many times. The chain recombines TRBV7-6 with TRBJ1-3; a possible D gene is TRBD1 (6 bases). Sequencing input: PBMCs or T cells enriched from blood (not recorded which). The receptor's source is a woman between 50 and 59 years old who had recovered from COVID-19. For the CDR3, the DNA is TGTGCCAGCAGCTTGGGGACACCCGACTCTGGAAACACCATATATTTT. Amino acids: CASSLGTPDSGNTIYF.